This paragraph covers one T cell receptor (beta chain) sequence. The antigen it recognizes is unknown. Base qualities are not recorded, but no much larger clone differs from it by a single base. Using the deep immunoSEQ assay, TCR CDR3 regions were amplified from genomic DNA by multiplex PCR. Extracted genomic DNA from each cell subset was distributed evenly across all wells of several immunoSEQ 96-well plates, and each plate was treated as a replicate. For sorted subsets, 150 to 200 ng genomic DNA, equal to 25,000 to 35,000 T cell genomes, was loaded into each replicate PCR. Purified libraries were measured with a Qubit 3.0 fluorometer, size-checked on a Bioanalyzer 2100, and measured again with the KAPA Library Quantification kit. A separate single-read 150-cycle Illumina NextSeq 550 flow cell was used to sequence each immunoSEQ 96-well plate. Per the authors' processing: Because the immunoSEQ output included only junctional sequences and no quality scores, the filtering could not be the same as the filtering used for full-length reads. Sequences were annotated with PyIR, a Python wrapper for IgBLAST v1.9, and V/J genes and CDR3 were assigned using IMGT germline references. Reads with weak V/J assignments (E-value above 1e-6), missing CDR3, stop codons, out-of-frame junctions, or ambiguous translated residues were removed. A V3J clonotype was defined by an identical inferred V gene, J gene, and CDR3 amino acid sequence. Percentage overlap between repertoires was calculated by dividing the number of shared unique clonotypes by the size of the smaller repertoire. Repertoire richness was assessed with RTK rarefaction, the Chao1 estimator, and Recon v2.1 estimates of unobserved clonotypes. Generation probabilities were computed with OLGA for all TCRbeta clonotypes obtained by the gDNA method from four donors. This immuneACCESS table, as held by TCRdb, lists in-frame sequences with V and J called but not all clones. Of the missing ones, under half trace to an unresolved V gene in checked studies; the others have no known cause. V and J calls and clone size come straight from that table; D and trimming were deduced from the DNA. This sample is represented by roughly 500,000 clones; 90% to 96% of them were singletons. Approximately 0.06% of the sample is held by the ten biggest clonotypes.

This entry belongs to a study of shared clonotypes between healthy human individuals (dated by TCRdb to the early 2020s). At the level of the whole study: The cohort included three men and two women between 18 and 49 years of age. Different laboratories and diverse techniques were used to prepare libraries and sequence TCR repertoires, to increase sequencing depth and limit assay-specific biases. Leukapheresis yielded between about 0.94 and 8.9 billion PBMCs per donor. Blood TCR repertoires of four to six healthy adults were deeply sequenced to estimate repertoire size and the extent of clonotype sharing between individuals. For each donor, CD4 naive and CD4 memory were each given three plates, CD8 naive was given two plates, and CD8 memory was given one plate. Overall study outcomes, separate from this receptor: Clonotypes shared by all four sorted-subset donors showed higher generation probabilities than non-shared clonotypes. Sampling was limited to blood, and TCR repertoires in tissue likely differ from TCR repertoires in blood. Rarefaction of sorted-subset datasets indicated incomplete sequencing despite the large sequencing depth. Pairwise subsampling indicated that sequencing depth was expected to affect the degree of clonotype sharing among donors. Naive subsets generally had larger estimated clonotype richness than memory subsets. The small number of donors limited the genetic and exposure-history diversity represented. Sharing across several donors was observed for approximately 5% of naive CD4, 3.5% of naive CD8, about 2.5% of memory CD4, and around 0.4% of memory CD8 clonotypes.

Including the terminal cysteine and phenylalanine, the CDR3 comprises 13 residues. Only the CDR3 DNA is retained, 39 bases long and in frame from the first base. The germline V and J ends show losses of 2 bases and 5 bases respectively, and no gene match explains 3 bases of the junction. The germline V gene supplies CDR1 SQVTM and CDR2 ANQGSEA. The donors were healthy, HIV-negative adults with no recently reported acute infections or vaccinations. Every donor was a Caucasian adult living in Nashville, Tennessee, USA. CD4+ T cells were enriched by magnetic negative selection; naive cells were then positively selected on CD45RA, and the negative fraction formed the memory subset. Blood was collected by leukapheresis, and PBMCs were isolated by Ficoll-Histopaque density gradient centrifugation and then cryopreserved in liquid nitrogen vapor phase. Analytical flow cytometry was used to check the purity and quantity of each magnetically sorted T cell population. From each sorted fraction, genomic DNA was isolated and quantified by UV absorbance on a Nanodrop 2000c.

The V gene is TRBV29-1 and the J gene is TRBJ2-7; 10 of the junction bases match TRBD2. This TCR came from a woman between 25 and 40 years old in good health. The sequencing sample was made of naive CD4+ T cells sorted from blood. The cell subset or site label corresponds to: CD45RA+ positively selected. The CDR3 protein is CSVELTSGNEQYF. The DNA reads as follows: TGCAGCGTTGAATTAACTAGCGGGAACGAGCAGTACTTC.